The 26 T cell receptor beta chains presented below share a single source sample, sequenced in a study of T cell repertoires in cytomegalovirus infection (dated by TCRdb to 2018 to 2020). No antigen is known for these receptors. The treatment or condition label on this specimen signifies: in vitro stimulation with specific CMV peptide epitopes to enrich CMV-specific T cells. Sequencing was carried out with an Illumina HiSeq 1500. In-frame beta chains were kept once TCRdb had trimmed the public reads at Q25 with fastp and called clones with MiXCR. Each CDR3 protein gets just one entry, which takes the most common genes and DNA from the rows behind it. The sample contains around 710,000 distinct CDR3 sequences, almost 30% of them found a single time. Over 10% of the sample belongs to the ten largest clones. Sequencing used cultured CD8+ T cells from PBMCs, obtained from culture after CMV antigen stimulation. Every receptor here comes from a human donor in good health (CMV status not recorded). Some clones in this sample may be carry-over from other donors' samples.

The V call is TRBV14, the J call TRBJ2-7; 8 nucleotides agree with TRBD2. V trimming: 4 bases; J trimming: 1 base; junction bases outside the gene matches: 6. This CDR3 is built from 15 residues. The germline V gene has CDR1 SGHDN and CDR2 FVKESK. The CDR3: CASSRERGHSYEQYF. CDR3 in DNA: TGTGCCAGCAGCCGAGAGCGGGGGCATTCCTACGAGCAGTACTTC.

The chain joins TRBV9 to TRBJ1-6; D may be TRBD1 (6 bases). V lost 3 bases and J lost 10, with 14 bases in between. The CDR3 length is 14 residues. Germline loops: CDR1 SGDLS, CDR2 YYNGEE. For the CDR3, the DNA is TGTGCCAGCAGCGCGGGGGCCCCACGCTCACCCCTCCACTTT. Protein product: CASSAGAPRSPLHF.

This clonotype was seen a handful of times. The CDR3 is CASSPLDRTGRDLGSQHF. CDR3 bases: TGTGCCAGCAGTCCCCTGGACCGGACAGGGAGGGATTTAGGTTCCCAGCATTTT. The gene calls are TRBV27 and TRBJ1-5; 8 nucleotides agree with TRBD1. With V trimmed by 5 bases and J by 11 bases, 23 bases remained unmatched. The CDR3 sequence is 18 residues long. Germline V gives CDR1 MNHEY, CDR2 SMNVEV (reference sequence).

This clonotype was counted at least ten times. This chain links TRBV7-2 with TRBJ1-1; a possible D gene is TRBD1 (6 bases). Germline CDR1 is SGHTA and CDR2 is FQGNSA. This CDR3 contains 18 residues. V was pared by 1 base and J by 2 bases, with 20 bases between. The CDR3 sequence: CASSLGAWGRLHNTEAFF. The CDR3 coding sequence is TGTGCCAGCAGCTTAGGTGCATGGGGGCGCCTCCATAACACTGAAGCTTTCTTT.

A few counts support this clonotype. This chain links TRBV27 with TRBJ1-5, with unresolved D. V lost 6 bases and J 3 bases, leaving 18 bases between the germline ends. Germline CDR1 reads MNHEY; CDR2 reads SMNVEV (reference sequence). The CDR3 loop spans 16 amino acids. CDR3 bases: TGTGCCAGCAGGTCTTTGCTCTCCCCACCCAATCAGCCCCAGCATTTT. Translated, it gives CASRSLLSPPNQPQHF.

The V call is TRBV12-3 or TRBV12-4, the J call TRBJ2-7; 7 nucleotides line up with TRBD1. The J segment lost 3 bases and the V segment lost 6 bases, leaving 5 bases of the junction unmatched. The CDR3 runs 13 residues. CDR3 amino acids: CASRETGVYEQYF. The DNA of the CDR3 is TGTGCCAGCAGAGAAACAGGGGTCTACGAGCAGTACTTC.

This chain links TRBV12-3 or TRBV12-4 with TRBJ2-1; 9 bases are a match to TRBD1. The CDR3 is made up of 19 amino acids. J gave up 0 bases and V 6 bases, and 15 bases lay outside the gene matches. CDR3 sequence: CASSKAGQGPESSYNEQFF. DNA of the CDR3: TGTGCCAGCAGCAAGGCCGGACAGGGGCCCGAGAGCTCCTACAATGAGCAGTTCTTC.

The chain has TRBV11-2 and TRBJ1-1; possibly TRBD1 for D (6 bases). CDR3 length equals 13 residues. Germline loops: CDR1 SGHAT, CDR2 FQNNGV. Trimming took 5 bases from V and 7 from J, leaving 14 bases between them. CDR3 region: CASSPRQANEAFF. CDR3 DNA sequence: TGTGCCAGCAGCCCCCGACAGGCAAATGAAGCTTTCTTT.

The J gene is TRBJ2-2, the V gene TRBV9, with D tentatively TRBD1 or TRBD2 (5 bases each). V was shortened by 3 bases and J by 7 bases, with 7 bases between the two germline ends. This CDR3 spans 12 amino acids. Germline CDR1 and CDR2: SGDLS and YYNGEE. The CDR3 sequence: CASSGGGGELFF. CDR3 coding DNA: TGTGCCAGCAGCGGTGGGGGCGGGGAGCTGTTTTTT.

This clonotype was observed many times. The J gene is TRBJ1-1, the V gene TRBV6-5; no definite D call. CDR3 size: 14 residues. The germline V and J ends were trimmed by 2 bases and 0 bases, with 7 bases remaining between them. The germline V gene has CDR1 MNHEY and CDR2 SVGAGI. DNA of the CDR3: TGTGCCAGCAGTTACCGAGGGCTGAACACTGAAGCTTTCTTT. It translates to CASSYRGLNTEAFF.

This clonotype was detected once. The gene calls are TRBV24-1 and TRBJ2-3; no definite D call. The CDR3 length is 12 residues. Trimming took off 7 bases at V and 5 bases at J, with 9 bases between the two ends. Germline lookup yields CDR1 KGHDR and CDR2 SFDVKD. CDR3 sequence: CATSEVGDTQYF. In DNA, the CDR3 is TGTGCCACCAGCGAAGTGGGAGATACGCAGTATTTT.

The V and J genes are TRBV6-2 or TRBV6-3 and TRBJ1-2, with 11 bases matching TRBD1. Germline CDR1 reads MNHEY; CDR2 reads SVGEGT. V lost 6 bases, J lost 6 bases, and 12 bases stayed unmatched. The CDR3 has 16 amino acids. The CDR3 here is CASSAPVGQGAHGYTF. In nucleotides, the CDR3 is TGTGCCAGCAGCGCCCCGGTCGGACAGGGGGCGCATGGCTACACCTTC.

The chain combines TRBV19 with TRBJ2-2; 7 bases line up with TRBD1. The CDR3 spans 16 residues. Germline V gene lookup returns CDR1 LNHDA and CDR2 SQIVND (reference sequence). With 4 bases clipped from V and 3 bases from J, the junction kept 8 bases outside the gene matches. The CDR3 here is CASSNLQGRDTGELFF. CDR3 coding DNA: TGTGCCAGTAGTAACCTACAGGGGCGCGACACCGGGGAGCTGTTTTTT.

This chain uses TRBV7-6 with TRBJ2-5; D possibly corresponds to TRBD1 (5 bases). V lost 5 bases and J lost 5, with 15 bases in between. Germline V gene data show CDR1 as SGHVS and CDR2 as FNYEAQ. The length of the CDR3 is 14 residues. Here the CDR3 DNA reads TGTGCCAGCAGCCCCCCCCAGGGTGGCGAGACCCAGTACTTC. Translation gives CASSPPQGGETQYF.

Here the CDR3 reads CASREIGYTF. In nucleotides, the CDR3 is TGTGCCAGCAGGGAAATAGGCTACACCTTC. The chain recombines TRBV6-1 with TRBJ1-2; D is undetermined. Germline values: CDR1 MNHNS, CDR2 SASEGT. The V end lost 6 bases, the J end lost 8 bases, and 7 bases lay between the germline ends. The CDR3 runs to 10 residues.

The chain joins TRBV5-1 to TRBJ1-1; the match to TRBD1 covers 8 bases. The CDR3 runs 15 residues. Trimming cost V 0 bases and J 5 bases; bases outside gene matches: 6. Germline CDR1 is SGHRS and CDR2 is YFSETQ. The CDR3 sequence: CASSLVDRVPTEAFF. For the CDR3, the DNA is TGCGCCAGCAGCTTGGTGGACAGGGTACCGACTGAAGCTTTCTTT.

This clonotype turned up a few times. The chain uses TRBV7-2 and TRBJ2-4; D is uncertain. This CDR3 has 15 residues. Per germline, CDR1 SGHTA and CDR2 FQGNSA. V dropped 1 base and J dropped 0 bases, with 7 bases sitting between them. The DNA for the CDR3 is TGTGCCAGCAGCTTAGACTCTAGAGCCAAAAACATTCAGTACTTC. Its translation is CASSLDSRAKNIQYF.

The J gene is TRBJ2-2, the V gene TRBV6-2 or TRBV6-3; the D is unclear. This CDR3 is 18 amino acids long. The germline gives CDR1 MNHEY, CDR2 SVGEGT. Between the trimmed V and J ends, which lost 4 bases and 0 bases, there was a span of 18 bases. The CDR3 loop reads CASSSATDESPNTGELFF. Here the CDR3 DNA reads TGTGCCAGCAGTTCGGCGACGGACGAGTCCCCGAACACCGGGGAGCTGTTTTTT.

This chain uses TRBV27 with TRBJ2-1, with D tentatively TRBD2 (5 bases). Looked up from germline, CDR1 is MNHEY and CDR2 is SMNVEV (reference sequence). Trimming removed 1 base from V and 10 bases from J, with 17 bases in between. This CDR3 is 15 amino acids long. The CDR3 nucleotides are TGTGCCAGCAGTTTATGGGGTCCCTCGGGGAACGAGCAGTTCTTC. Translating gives CASSLWGPSGNEQFF.

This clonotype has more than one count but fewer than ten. The CDR3 region is CASSLTGGQYYEQFF. The CDR3 DNA reads as TGTGCCAGCAGCTTAACGGGGGGGCAATACTATGAGCAGTTCTTC. The chain is built from TRBV7-3 and TRBJ2-1; weak D call: TRBD2 (7 bases). CDR3 length: 15 amino acids. From germline, CDR1 is SGHTA and CDR2 FQGTGA. The V end was cut by 0 bases, the J end by 8 bases, with 14 bases between. Filled out from reference TRBV7-3 and TRBJ2-1, the complete variable domain reads GAGVSQTPSNKVTEKGKYVELRCDPISGHTALYWYRQSLGQGPEFLIYFQGTGAADDSGLPNDRFFAVRPEGSVSTLKIQRTERGDSAVYLCASSLTGGQYYEQFFGPGTRLTVL.

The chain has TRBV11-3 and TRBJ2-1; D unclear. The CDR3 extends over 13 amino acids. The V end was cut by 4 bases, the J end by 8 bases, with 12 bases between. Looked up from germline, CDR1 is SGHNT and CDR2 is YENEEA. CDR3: CASSSRSIDEQFF. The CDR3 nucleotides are TGTGCCAGCAGCTCCAGATCAATAGATGAGCAGTTCTTC.

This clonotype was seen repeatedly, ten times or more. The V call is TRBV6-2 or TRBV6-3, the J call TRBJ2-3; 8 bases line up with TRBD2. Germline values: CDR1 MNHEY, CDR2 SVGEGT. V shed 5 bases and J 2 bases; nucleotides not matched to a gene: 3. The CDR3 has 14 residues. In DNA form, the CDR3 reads TGTGCCAGCAGTCCCGGACTAGCCACAGATACGCAGTATTTT. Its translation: CASSPGLATDTQYF.

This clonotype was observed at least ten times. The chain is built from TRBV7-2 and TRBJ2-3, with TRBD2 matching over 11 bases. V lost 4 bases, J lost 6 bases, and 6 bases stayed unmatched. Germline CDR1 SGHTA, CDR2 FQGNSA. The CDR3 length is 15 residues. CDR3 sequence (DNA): TGTGCCAGCAGCTATAGCGGGGGGGCCAGTGATACGCAGTATTTT. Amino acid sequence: CASSYSGGASDTQYF.

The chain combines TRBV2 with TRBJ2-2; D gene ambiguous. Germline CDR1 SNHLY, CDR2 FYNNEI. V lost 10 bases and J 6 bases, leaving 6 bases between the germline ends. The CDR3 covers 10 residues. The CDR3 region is CAIQSGELFF. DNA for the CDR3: TGTGCCATCCAATCCGGGGAGCTGTTTTTT. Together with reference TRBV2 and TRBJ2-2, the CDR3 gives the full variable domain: EPEVTQTPSHQVTQMGQEVILRCVPISNHLYFYWYRQILGQKVEFLVSFYNNEISEKSEIFDDQFSVERPDGSNFTLKIRSTKLEDSAMYFCAIQSGELFFGEGSRLTVL.

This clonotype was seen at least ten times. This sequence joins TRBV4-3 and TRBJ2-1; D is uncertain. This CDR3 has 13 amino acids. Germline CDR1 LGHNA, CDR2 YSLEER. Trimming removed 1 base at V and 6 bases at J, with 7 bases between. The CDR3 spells CASSQGVANEQFF. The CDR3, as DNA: TGCGCCAGCAGCCAAGGGGTTGCCAATGAGCAGTTCTTC.

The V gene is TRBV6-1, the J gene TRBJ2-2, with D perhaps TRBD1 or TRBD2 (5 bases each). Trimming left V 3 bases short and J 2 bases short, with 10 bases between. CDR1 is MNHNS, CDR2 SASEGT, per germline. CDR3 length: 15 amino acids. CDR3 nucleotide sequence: TGTGCCAGCAGTGACCATGGGGGAAACACCGGGGAGCTGTTTTTT. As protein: CASSDHGGNTGELFF.